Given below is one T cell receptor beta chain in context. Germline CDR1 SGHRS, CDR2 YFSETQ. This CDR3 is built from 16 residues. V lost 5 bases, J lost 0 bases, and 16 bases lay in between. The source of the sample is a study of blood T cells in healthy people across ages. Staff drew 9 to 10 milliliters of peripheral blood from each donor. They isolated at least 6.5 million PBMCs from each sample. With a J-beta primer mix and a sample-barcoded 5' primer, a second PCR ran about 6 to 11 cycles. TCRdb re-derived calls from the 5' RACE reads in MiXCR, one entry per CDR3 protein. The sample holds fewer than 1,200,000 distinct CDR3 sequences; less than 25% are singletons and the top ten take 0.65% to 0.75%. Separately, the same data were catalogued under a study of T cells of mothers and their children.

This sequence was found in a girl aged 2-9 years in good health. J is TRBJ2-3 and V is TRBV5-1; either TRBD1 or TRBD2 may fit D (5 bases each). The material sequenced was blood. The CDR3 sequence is CASRFERTTSTDTQYF. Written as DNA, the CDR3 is TGCGCCAGCAGGTTCGAGCGGACAACTAGCACAGATACGCAGTATTTT.